This entry concerns a single T cell receptor beta chain. The antigen is not known. Data came from immunoSEQ multiplex PCR; TCRdb stores just in-frame clones and leaves some out. The table lists about 180,000 clones, roughly 91% of them singletons. Germline V gene data show CDR1 as MNHEY and CDR2 as SVGAGI. V gave up 2 bases and J gave up 2 bases, with 9 bases separating them. There are 14 residues in the CDR3. This sample was included in a study of T cell responses to AZD1222 COVID-19 vaccine. Study-level findings and limits: Seropositivity was recorded at baseline in only a handful of AZD1222 recipients. There were vaccine-associated CD4 TCRs across spike, dominant at 160-218 and 743-854. Clonal diversity was possibly underestimated, and white British individuals and females predominated among donors.

Sequenced material: peripheral blood, taken 28 days after the second dose of the MenACWY control vaccine. This receptor was obtained from an adult who received the MenACWY meningococcal vaccine as a control. V gene TRBV6-5 combines with J gene TRBJ1-1; D is perhaps TRBD1 (6 bases). DNA for the CDR3: TGTGCCAGCAGTTACACGGGGGCCAACACTGAAGCTTTCTTT. This encodes CASSYTGANTEAFF.